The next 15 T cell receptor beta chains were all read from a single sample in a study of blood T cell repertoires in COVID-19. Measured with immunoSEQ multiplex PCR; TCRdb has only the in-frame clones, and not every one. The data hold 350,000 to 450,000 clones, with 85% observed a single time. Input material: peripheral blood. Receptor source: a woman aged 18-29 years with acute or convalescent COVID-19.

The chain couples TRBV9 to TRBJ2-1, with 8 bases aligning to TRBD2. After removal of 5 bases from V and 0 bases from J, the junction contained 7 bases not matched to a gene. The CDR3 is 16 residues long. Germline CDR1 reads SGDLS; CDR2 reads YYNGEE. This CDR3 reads CASSRNSGDSYNEQFF. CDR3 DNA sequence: TGTGCCAGCAGTCGTAATAGCGGGGACTCCTACAATGAGCAGTTCTTC.

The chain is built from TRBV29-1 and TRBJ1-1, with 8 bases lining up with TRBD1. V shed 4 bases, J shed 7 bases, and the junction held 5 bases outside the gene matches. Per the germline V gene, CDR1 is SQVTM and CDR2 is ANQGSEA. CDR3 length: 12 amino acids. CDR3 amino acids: CSVVQGASEAFF. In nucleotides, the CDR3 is TGCAGCGTTGTTCAGGGGGCAAGTGAAGCTTTCTTT.

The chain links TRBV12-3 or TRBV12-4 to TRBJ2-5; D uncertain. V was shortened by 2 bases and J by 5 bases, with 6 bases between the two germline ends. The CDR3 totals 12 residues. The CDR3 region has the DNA TGTGCCAGCAGTTTATTTGGCGAGACCCAGTACTTC. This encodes CASSLFGETQYF.

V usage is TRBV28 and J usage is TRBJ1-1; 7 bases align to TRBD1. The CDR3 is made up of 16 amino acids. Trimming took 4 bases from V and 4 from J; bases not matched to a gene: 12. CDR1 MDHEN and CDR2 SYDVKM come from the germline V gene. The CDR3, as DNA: TGTGCCAGCAGTTCACGACAGGGTGGGGGTGTCACTGAAGCTTTCTTT. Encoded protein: CASSSRQGGGVTEAFF.

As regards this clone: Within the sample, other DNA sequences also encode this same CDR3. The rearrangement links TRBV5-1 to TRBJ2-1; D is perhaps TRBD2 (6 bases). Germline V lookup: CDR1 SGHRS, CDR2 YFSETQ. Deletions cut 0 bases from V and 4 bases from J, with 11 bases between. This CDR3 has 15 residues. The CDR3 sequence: CASSLVGSGYNEQFF. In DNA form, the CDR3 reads TGCGCCAGCAGCTTGGTGGGGAGCGGGTACAATGAGCAGTTCTTC.

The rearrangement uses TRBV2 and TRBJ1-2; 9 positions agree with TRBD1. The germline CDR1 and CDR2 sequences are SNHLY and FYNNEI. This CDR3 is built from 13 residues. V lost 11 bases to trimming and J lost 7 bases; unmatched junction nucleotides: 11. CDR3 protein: CAGRDRVVGGYTF. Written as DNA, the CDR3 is TGTGCCGGCCGGGACAGGGTGGTCGGTGGCTACACCTTC.

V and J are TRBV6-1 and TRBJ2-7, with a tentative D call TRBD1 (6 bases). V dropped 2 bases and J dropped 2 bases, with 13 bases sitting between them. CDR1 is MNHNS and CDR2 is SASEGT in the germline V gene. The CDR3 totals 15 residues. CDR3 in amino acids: CASSERDTQTYEQYF. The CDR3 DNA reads TGTGCCAGCAGTGAACGGGACACCCAGACCTACGAGCAGTACTTC.

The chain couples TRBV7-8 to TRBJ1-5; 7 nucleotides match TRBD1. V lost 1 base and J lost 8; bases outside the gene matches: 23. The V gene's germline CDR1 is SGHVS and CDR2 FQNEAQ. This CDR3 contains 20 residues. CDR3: CASSLDADREVNFDKEPQHF. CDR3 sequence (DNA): TGTGCCAGCAGCTTAGACGCCGACAGGGAAGTAAATTTTGACAAAGAGCCCCAGCATTTT.

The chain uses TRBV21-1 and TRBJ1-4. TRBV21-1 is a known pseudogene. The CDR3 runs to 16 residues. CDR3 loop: CASSKWSRRANEKLFF. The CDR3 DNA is TGTGCCAGCAGCAAATGGTCCCGGCGGGCTAATGAAAAACTGTTTTTT.

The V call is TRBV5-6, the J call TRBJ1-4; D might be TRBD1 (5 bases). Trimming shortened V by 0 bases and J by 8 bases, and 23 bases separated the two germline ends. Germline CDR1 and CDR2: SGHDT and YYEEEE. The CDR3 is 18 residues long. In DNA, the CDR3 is TGTGCCAGCAGCTTGGACTCAAGGCTAGGGACTTATCAAGAAAAACTGTTTTTT. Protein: CASSLDSRLGTYQEKLFF.

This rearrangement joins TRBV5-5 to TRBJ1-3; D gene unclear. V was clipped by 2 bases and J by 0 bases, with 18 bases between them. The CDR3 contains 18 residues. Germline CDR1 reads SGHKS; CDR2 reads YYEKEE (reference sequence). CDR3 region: CASSLFPRTQNSGNTIYF. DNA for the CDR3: TGTGCCAGCAGCTTATTCCCCCGTACACAAAACTCTGGAAACACCATATATTTT.

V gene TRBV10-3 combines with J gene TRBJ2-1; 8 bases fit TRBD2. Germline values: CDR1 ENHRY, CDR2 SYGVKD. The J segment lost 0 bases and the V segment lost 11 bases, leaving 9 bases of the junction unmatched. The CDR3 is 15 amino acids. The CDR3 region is CAVRPSGLSYNEQFF. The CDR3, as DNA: TGTGCCGTGCGGCCTAGCGGGCTCTCCTACAATGAGCAGTTCTTC.

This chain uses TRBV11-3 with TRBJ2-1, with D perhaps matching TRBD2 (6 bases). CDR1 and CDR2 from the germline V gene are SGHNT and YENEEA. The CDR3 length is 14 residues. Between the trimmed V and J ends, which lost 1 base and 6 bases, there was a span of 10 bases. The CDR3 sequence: CASSLGRGLNEQFF. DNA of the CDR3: TGTGCCAGCAGCTTAGGGCGGGGCCTCAATGAGCAGTTCTTC.

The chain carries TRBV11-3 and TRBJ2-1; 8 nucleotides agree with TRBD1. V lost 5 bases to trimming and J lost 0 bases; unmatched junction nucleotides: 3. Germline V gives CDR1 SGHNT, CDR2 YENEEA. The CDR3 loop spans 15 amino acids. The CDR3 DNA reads TGTGCCAGCAGCCTACAGGGGGGCTCCTACAATGAGCAGTTCTTC. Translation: CASSLQGGSYNEQFF. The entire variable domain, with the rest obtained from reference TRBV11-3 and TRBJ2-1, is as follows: EAGVVQSPRYKIIEKKQPVAFWCNPISGHNTLYWYLQNLGQGPELLIRYENEEAVDDSQLPKDRFSAERLKGVDSTLKIQPAELGDSAVYLCASSLQGGSYNEQFFGPGTRLTVL.

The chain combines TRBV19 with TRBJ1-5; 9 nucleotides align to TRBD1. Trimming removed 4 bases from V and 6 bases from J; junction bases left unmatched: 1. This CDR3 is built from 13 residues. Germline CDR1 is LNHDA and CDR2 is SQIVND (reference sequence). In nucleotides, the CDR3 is TGTGCCAGTAGTACGGGACAGGGTCAGCCCCAGCATTTT. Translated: CASSTGQGQPQHF.